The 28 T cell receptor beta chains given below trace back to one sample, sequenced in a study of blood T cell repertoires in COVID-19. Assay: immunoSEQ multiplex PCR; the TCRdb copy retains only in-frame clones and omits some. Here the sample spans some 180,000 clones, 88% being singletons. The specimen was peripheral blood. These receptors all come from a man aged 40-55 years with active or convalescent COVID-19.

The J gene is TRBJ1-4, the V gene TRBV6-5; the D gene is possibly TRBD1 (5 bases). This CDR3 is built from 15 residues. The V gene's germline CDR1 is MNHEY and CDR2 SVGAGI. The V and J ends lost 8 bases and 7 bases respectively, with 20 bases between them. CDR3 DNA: TGTGCCAGCGGGAGAACCCGGGGGATGGGTGAAAAACTGTTTTTT. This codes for CASGRTRGMGEKLFF.

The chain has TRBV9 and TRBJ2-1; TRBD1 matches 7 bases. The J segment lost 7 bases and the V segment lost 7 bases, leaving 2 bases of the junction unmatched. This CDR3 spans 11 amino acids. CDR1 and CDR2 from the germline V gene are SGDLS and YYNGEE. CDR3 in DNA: TGTGCCAGCGAGGACAGGAATGAGCAGTTCTTC. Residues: CASEDRNEQFF.

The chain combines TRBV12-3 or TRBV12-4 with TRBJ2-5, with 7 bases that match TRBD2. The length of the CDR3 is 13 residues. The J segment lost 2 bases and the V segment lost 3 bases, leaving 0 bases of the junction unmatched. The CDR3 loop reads CASSLGLQETQYF. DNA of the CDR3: TGTGCCAGCAGTTTGGGACTACAAGAGACCCAGTACTTC.

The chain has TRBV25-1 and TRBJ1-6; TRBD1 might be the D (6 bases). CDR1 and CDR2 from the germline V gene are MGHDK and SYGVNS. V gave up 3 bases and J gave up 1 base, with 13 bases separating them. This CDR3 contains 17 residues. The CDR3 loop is CASSDSEQGSYNSPLHF. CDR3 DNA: TGTGCCAGCAGTGACTCCGAACAGGGATCCTATAATTCACCCCTCCACTTT.

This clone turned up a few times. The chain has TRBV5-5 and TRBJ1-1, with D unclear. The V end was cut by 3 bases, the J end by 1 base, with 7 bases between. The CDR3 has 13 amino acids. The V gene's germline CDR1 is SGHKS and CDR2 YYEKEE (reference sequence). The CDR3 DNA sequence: TGTGCCAGCAGCTGGGCCCAGAACACTGAAGCTTTCTTT. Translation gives CASSWAQNTEAFF. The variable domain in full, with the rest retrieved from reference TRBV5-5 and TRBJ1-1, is DAGVTQSPTHLIKTRGQQVTLRCSPISGHKSVSWYQQVLGQGPQFIFQYYEKEERGRGNFPDRFSARQFPNYSSELNVNALLLGDSALYLCASSWAQNTEAFFGQGTRLTVV.

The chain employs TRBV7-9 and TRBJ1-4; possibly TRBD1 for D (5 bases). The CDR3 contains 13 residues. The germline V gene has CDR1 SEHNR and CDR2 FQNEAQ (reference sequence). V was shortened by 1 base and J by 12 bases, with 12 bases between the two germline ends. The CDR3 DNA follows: TGTGCCAGCAGCTTAGAGCAGGGCGGGGAACTGTTTTTT. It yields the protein CASSLEQGGELFF. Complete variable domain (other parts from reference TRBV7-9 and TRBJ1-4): DTGVSQNPRHKITKRGQNVTFRCDPISEHNRLYWYRQTLGQGPEFLTYFQNEAQLEKSRLLSDRFSAERPKGSFSTLEIQRTEQGDSAMYLCASSLEQGGELFFGSGTQLSVL.

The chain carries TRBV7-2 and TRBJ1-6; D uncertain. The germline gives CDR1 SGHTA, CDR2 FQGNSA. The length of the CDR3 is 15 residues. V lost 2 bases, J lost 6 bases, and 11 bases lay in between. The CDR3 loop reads CASSLFGDANSPLHF. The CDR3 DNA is TGTGCCAGCAGCTTATTCGGGGATGCTAATTCACCCCTCCACTTT.

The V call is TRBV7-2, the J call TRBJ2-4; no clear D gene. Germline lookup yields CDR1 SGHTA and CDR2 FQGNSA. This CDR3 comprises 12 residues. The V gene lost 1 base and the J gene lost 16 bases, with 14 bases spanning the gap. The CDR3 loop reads CASSLGTQELYF. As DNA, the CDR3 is TGTGCCAGCAGCTTAGGCACCCAGGAACTTTACTTC. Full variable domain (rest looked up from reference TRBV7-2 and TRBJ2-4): GAGVSQSPSNKVTEKGKDVELRCDPISGHTALYWYRQSLGQGLEFLIYFQGNSAPDKSGLPSDRFSAERTGGSVSTLTIQRTQQEDSAVYLCASSLGTQELYFGAGTRLSVL.

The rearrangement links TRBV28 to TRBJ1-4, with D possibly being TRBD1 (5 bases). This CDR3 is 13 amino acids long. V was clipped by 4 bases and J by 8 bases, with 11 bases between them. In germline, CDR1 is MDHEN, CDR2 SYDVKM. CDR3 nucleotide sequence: TGTGCCAGCAGTTCTGGGGGAGGGGAAAAACTGTTTTTT. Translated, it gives CASSSGGGEKLFF.

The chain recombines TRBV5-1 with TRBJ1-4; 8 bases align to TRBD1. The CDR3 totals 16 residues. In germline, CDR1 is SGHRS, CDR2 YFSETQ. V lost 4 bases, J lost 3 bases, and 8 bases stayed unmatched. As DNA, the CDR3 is TGCGCCAGCAGCCCGGGACAGGACCCAGCTAATGAAAAACTGTTTTTT. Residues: CASSPGQDPANEKLFF.

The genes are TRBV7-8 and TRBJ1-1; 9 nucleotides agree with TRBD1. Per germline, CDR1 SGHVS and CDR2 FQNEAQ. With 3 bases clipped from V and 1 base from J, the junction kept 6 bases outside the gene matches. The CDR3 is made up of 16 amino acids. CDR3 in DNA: TGTGCCAGCAGCTTCCCTCCGGGACAGGGGAACACTGAAGCTTTCTTT. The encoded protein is CASSFPPGQGNTEAFF.

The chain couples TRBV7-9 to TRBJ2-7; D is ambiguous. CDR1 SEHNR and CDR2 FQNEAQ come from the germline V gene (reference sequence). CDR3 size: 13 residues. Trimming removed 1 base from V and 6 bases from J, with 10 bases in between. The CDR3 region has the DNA TGTGCCAGCAGCTTAGTAGAGGCTATCGAGCAGTACTTC. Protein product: CASSLVEAIEQYF. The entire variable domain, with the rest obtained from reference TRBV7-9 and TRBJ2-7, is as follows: DTGVSQNPRHKITKRGQNVTFRCDPISEHNRLYWYRQTLGQGPEFLTYFQNEAQLEKSRLLSDRFSAERPKGSFSTLEIQRTEQGDSAMYLCASSLVEAIEQYFGPGTRLTVT.

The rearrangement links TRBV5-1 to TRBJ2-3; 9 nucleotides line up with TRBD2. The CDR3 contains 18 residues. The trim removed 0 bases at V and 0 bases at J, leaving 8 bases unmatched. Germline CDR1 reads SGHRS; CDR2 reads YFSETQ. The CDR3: CASSLGSSGAASTDTQYF. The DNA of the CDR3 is TGCGCCAGCAGCTTGGGCTCTAGCGGGGCTGCTAGCACAGATACGCAGTATTTT.

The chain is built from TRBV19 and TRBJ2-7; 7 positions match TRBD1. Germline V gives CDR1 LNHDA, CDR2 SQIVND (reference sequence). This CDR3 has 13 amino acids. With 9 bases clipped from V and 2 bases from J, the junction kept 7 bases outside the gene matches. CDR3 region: CASNDRVTYEQYF. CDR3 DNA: TGTGCCAGCAACGACAGGGTTACCTACGAGCAGTACTTC.

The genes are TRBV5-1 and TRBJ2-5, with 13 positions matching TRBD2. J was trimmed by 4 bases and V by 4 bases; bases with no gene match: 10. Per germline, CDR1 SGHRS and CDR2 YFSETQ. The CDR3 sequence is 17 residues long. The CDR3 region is CASSTGLAGSRSETQYF. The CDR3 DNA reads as TGCGCCAGCAGCACGGGACTAGCGGGGTCGAGGTCAGAGACCCAGTACTTC.

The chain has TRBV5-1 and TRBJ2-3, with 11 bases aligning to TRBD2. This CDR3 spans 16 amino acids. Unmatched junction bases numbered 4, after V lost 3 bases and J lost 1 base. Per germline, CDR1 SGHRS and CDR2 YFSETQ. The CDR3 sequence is CASSSLAGGGTDTQYF. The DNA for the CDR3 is TGCGCCAGCAGCTCCCTAGCGGGAGGCGGCACAGATACGCAGTATTTT.

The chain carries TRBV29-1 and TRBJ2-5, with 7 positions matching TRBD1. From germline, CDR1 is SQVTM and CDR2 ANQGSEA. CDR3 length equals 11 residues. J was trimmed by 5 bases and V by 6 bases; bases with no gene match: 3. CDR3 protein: CSVTGSETQYF. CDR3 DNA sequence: TGCAGCGTGACAGGGTCCGAGACCCAGTACTTC. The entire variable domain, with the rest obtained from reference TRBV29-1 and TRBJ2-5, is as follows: SAVISQKPSRDICQRGTSLTIQCQVDSQVTMMFWYRQQPGQSLTLIATANQGSEATYESGFVIDKFPISRPNLTFSTLTVSNMSPEDSSIYLCSVTGSETQYFGPGTRLLVL.

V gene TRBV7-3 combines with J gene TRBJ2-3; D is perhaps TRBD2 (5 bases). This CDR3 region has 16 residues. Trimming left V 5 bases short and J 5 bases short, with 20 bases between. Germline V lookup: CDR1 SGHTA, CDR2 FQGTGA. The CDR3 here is CASSLFGMPSGDTQYF. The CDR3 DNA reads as TGTGCCAGCAGCCTATTTGGCATGCCGAGCGGAGATACGCAGTATTTT. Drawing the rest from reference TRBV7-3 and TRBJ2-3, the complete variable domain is GAGVSQTPSNKVTEKGKYVELRCDPISGHTALYWYRQSLGQGPEFLIYFQGTGAADDSGLPNDRFFAVRPEGSVSTLKIQRTERGDSAVYLCASSLFGMPSGDTQYFGPGTRLTVL.

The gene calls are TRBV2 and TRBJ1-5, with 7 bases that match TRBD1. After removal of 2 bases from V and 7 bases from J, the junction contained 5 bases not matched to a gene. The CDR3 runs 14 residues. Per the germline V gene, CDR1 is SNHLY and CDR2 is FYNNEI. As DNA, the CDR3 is TGTGCCAGCAGTGAACAGGGGGTGAGGCAGCCCCAGCATTTT. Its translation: CASSEQGVRQPQHF.

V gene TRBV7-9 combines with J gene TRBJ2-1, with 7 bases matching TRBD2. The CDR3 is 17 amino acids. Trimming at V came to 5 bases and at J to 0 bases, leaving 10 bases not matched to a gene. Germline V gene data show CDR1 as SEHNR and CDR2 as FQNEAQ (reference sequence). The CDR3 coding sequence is TGTGCCAGCAGCCGTGGTAGCGGGCGCAACTCCTACAATGAGCAGTTCTTC. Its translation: CASSRGSGRNSYNEQFF.

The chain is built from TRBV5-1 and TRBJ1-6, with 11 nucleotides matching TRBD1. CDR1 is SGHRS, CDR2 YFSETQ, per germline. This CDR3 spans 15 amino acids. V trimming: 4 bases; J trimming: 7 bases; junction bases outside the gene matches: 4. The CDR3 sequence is CASSRTGGGNSPLHF. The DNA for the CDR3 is TGCGCCAGCAGCCGGACAGGGGGCGGAAATTCACCCCTCCACTTT.

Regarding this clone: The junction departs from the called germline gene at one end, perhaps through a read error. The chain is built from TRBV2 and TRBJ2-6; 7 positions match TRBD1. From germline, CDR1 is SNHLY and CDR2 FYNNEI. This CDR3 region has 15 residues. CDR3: CASSEDRAGANVLTF. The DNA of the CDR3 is TGTGCCAGCAGCGAAGACAGGGCTGGGGCCAACGTCCTGACTTTC.

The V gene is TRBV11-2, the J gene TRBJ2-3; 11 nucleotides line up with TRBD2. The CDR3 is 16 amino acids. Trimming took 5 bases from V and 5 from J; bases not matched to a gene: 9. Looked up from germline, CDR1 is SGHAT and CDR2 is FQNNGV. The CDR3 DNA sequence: TGTGCCAGCAGCCAAGTAGCGGGAGGGTTCGGAGATACGCAGTATTTT. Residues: CASSQVAGGFGDTQYF.

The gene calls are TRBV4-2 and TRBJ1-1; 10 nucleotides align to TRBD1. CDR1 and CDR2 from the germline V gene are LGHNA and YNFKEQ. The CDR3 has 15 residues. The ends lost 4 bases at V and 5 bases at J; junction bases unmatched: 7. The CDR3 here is CASSLDRTGGTEAFF. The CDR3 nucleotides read TGTGCCAGCAGCCTAGACCGGACAGGGGGGACTGAAGCTTTCTTT.

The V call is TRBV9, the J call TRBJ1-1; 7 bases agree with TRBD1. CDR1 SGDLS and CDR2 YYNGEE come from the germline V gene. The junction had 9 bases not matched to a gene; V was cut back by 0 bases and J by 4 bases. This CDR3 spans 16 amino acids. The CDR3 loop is CASSVATGVGGTEAFF. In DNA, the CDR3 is TGTGCCAGCAGCGTAGCCACAGGGGTGGGGGGCACTGAAGCTTTCTTT.

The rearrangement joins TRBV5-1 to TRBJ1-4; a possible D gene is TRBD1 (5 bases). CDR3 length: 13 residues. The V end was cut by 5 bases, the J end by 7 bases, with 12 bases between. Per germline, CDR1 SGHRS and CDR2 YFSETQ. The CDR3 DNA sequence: TGCGCCAGCAGGGAGGGGCCCGGTGAAAAACTGTTTTTT. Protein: CASREGPGEKLFF.

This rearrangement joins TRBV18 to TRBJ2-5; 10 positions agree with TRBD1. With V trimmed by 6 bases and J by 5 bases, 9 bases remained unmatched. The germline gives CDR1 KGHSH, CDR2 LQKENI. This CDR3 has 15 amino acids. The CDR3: CASSVRQGAVETQYF. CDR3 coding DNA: TGTGCCAGCTCCGTTAGACAGGGGGCCGTGGAGACCCAGTACTTC.

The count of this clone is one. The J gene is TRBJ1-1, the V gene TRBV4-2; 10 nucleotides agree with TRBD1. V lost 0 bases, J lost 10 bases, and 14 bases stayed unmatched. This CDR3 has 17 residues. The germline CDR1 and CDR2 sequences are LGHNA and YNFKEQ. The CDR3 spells CASSQDVIGTGVGGAFF. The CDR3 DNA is TGTGCCAGCAGCCAAGATGTAATAGGGACAGGGGTTGGTGGAGCTTTCTTT.